The next 9 T cell receptor beta chains were all read from a single sample in a study of CD8 T cells in ankylosing spondylitis (dated by TCRdb to about 2017). Library preparation employed 5' RACE. Sequenced using an Illumina HiSeq 2500. TCRdb redid the processing of the public reads, applying fastp at Q25 and MiXCR, and retained in-frame beta chains. For every CDR3 protein sequence, its rows merge into one entry that carries the most common genes and DNA. In this sample the table shows hundreds of thousands of distinct CDR3 sequences, 7.5% to 9% of which occur a single time. Nearly 7% of the sample belongs to the ten largest clones. Material: blood, either unsorted or a sorted T cell fraction (not recorded which). The receptor source for this set is a male donor with ankylosing spondylitis or in good health (not recorded which).

This clonotype occurred a few times. This sequence joins TRBV4-2 and TRBJ2-7, with D tentatively TRBD2 (6 bases). From germline, CDR1 is LGHNA and CDR2 YNFKEQ. The V gene lost 2 bases and the J gene lost 5 bases, with 19 bases spanning the gap. The CDR3 covers 16 residues. CDR3 sequence: CASSQPTTVGRNEQYF. CDR3 nucleotides: TGTGCCAGCAGCCAACCAACAACGGTAGGGAGGAACGAGCAGTACTTC.

This clonotype occurred many times. The chain links TRBV21-1 to TRBJ2-2. TRBV21-1 is annotated as a pseudogene. The length of the CDR3 is 15 residues. CDR3 DNA sequence: TGTGCCAGCAGCACACAGACAGCGAACACCGGGGAGCTGTTTTTT. Translated, it gives CASSTQTANTGELFF.

This clonotype was counted ten times or more. Here the CDR3 reads CSARFSGDSEVTDTQYF. DNA of the CDR3: TGCAGTGCTAGATTTAGCGGCGATTCCGAGGTCACAGATACGCAGTATTTT. This chain connects TRBV20-1 to TRBJ2-3; tentative D call: TRBD2 (6 bases). Germline V gene lookup returns CDR1 DFQATT and CDR2 SNEGSKA (reference sequence). The CDR3 covers 17 residues. Trimming left V 2 bases short and J 2 bases short, with 20 bases between.

This clonotype was recorded at least ten times. This chain connects TRBV20-1 to TRBJ2-5; TRBD2 matches at 7 bases. The CDR3 runs to 14 residues. Germline-derived CDR1 and CDR2 are DFQATT and SNEGSKA (reference sequence). After removal of 0 bases from V and 5 bases from J, the junction contained 6 bases not matched to a gene. The CDR3, as DNA: TGCAGTGCTAGAGAAACGGGAGCGGGGGAGACCCAGTACTTC. Its protein is CSARETGAGETQYF.

This clonotype came up many times. J is TRBJ2-5 and V is TRBV11-2; D may be TRBD2 (5 bases). Germline loops: CDR1 SGHAT, CDR2 FQNNGV. This CDR3 contains 15 residues. V lost 1 base and J 2 bases, leaving 11 bases between the germline ends. CDR3 nucleotides: TGTGCCAGCAGCTTAGCTCCCCGGGATCAAGAGACCCAGTACTTC. Translated, it gives CASSLAPRDQETQYF.

This clonotype occurred many times. The genes are TRBV6-5 and TRBJ2-3; possible D gene TRBD1, 5 bases. This CDR3 spans 11 amino acids. Trimming shortened V by 8 bases and J by 5 bases, and 8 bases separated the two germline ends. The germline CDR1 and CDR2 sequences are MNHEY and SVGAGI. CDR3 sequence (DNA): TGTGCCAGCCAGGGAAGAGATACGCAGTATTTT. Its translation: CASQGRDTQYF.

This clonotype was seen a few times. The chain is built from TRBV12-3 or TRBV12-4 and TRBJ1-2; unclear D gene. V was trimmed by 5 bases and J by 0 bases, leaving 10 bases between them. This CDR3 has 14 amino acids. CDR3 in DNA: TGTGCCAGCAGTCCTCCAGGCCCTAACTATGGCTACACCTTC. This codes for CASSPPGPNYGYTF.

The chain's CDR3 is CASSPTGMNTEAFF. The CDR3 DNA sequence: TGTGCCAGCAGTCCGACAGGGATGAACACTGAAGCTTTCTTT. The genes are TRBV12-3 or TRBV12-4 and TRBJ1-1; TRBD1 matches at 7 bases. The CDR3 totals 14 residues. Trimming cost V 5 bases and J 0 bases; bases outside gene matches: 3.

This clonotype was detected once. This rearrangement joins TRBV7-3 to TRBJ2-1; D possibly uses TRBD1 or TRBD2 (5 bases each). V was clipped by 5 bases and J by 5 bases, with 19 bases between them. CDR1 is SGHTA, CDR2 FQGTGA, per germline. The CDR3 contains 16 residues. Here the CDR3 DNA reads TGTGCCAGCAGCCTAGGTTACAGGTCGGGGAACAATGAGCAGTTCTTC. Protein: CASSLGYRSGNNEQFF.